The source of this T cell receptor (beta chain) is a study of human CD8 memory T cell subsets. Making the TCR beta libraries relied on UMI-labeled 5' RACE. Authors' data handling: Functional CDR3 beta clonotypes numbered 3,000 to 18,000 in each TCR beta library. TCRdb re-called the 5' RACE reads and shows each CDR3 protein once, DNA omitted. None of the V and J calls come from the authors' own analysis; TCRdb made them. Its table lists 9,500 to 12,000 distinct CDR3 sequences. With respect to this clonotype: The target antigen is unknown.

Study-level findings and limits: Estimates computed with Chao1 suggested greater diversity in stem-like memory T cells than in precursor exhausted T cells.

The authors obtained RNA from duplicate vials, each holding around 160,000 sorted CD8+ T cells, for every subset. The CDR3 runs 15 residues. The germline CDR1 and CDR2 sequences are DFQATT and SNEGSKA (reference sequence). V usage is TRBV20-1 and J usage is TRBJ2-7; TCRdb lists TRBD1, though no DNA is available to test this call. What was sequenced was CD8+ T cells from PBMCs. This receptor was obtained from a human donor in good health. CDR3 region: CSANREFGGSYEQYF.